These 31 T cell receptor beta chains originate from one sample sequenced in a study of blood T cell repertoires in COVID-19. Sequencing was performed with immunoSEQ multiplex PCR; in TCRdb, only in-frame clones are kept and a portion is missing. The sample carries 100,000 to 130,000 clones, around 64% recorded once. The sample taken for sequencing was peripheral blood. These receptors were taken from a middle-aged woman with acute or convalescent COVID-19.

Only a few counts were recorded for this clone. The junction departs from the called germline gene at one end, perhaps through a read error. This chain joins TRBV5-1 and TRBJ1-4; D is possibly TRBD1 (5 bases). This CDR3 has 15 residues. CDR1 is SGHRS, CDR2 YFSETQ, per germline. This CDR3 is CASCLGQGFSEKLFF. CDR3 nucleotide sequence: TGCGCCAGCTGCTTGGGGCAGGGTTTTAGCGAAAAACTGTTTTTT.

V and J are TRBV9 and TRBJ2-2; D is perhaps TRBD2 (6 bases). V shed 0 bases and J shed 1 base, with 10 bases lying between them. The CDR3 has 16 residues. The V gene's germline CDR1 is SGDLS and CDR2 YYNGEE. CDR3 sequence reads: CASSVAVGGNTGELFF. As DNA, the CDR3 is TGTGCCAGCAGCGTAGCGGTGGGGGGGAACACCGGGGAGCTGTTTTTT.

The rearrangement links TRBV9 to TRBJ2-7, with D tentatively TRBD2 (7 bases). Germline V CDR1 and CDR2: SGDLS, YYNGEE. The V and J ends lost 3 bases and 3 bases respectively, with 13 bases between them. CDR3 size: 14 residues. The CDR3 bases are TGTGCCAGCAGCGAGGGGGGGCCGGGCTACGAGCAGTACTTC. Encoded protein: CASSEGGPGYEQYF.

This chain joins TRBV3-1 (or the pseudogene TRBV3-2) and TRBJ2-7; 8 bases are shared with TRBD1. Germline CDR1 LGHDT, CDR2 YNNKEL (reference sequence). The V gene end was trimmed by 5 bases and the J gene end by 3 bases; junction bases not matched to a gene: 12. The CDR3 is 16 residues long. The CDR3 sequence: CASSGRTGNWVYEQYF. The DNA of the CDR3 is TGTGCCAGCAGCGGCCGGACAGGGAATTGGGTCTACGAGCAGTACTTC.

Note on this clone: This sample also contains other DNA sequences that code for the same CDR3. The chain combines TRBV5-4 with TRBJ1-3; 8 bases align to TRBD1. Germline assignment: CDR1 SGHNT and CDR2 YYREEE (reference sequence). The CDR3 sequence is 15 residues long. With V trimmed by 4 bases and J by 4 bases, 7 bases remained unmatched. The CDR3 reads CASSLQGVGGNTIYF. The CDR3 region has the DNA TGTGCCAGCAGCCTACAGGGGGTTGGAGGAAACACCATATATTTT.

As concerns this clone: In the same sample, other DNA sequences code for this CDR3. This chain joins TRBV30 and TRBJ1-5; 7 positions match TRBD1. Germline loops: CDR1 GTSNPN, CDR2 SVGIG (reference sequence). V lost 3 bases to trimming and J lost 4 bases; unmatched junction nucleotides: 3. The CDR3 runs to 13 residues. The CDR3 sequence: CAWSRTGNQPQHF. The DNA for the CDR3 is TGTGCCTGGAGCCGGACAGGAAATCAGCCCCAGCATTTT. The full variable domain, completed using reference TRBV30 and TRBJ1-5, is SQTIHQWPATLVQPVGSPLSLECTVEGTSNPNLYWYRQAAGRGLQLLFYSVGIGQISSEVPQNLSASRPQDRQFILSSKKLLLSDSGFYLCAWSRTGNQPQHFGDGTRLSIL.

This clone was seen a few times. This chain links TRBV12-3 or TRBV12-4 with TRBJ2-3; 7 nucleotides align to TRBD2. This CDR3 contains 13 residues. V lost 9 bases to trimming and J lost 8 bases; unmatched junction nucleotides: 11. The chain's CDR3 is CASPRPSGATQYF. CDR3 DNA: TGTGCCAGTCCCCGTCCTAGCGGAGCTACGCAGTATTTT.

In its sample, this clone was seen a few times. This chain uses TRBV6-2 or TRBV6-3 with TRBJ2-5, with D unclear. Germline CDR1 and CDR2: MNHEY and SVGEGT. This CDR3 contains 11 residues. V lost 5 bases to trimming and J lost 8 bases, with 9 bases between them. The CDR3 loop is CASSTDRTQYF. The CDR3 nucleotides are TGTGCCAGCAGTACAGACCGCACCCAGTACTTC.

In this sample, this clone turned up many times. J is TRBJ2-5 and V is TRBV11-2; perhaps TRBD2 as D (6 bases). The germline V and J ends were trimmed by 1 base and 4 bases, with 13 bases remaining between them. This CDR3 has 15 amino acids. The germline CDR1 and CDR2 sequences are SGHAT and FQNNGV. The CDR3 spells CASSLGRSGGETQYF. CDR3 coding DNA: TGTGCCAGCAGCTTAGGCCGGTCCGGGGGAGAGACCCAGTACTTC.

The chain joins TRBV5-1 to TRBJ2-1; 9 nucleotides match TRBD1. This CDR3 has 15 residues. J was trimmed by 4 bases and V by 1 base; bases with no gene match: 3. Germline CDR1 reads SGHRS; CDR2 reads YFSETQ. CDR3 nucleotide sequence: TGCGCCAGCAGCTTGACAGGGGGCGATTACAATGAGCAGTTCTTC. It yields the protein CASSLTGGDYNEQFF.

Here the CDR3 DNA reads TGTGCCAGCAGTGCGGAAACAGGAAATCAGCCCCAGCATTTT. It specifies CASSAETGNQPQHF. V usage is TRBV2 and J usage is TRBJ1-5; D may be TRBD1 (5 bases). The germline V gene encodes CDR1 SNHLY and CDR2 FYNNEI. This CDR3 spans 14 amino acids. The ends were cut back, 4 bases at V and 4 bases at J, with 11 bases in the middle.

The chain links TRBV5-4 to TRBJ1-4, with 7 nucleotides matching TRBD1. V was clipped by 3 bases and J by 5 bases; unmatched bases: 7. This CDR3 spans 15 amino acids. The germline V gene encodes CDR1 SGHNT and CDR2 YYREEE (reference sequence). The CDR3 sequence: CASSSPAGGNEKLFF. The CDR3 DNA reads as TGTGCCAGCAGCTCCCCGGCAGGGGGGAATGAAAAACTGTTTTTT.

The V call is TRBV27, the J call TRBJ2-7; D not resolved. This CDR3 is built from 12 residues. Germline V gene lookup returns CDR1 MNHEY and CDR2 SMNVEV (reference sequence). V shed 4 bases and J shed 4 bases, with 8 bases lying between them. The CDR3 spells CASSSTYYEQYF. The DNA for the CDR3 is TGTGCCAGCAGTTCAACCTATTACGAGCAGTACTTC.

This chain uses TRBV3-1 (or the pseudogene TRBV3-2) with TRBJ2-5; TRBD1 matches 8 bases. Germline V gene lookup returns CDR1 LGHDT and CDR2 YNNKEL (reference sequence). V lost 2 bases to trimming and J lost 5 bases; unmatched junction nucleotides: 7. This CDR3 comprises 15 residues. The CDR3 sequence: CASSQQTGAAETQYF. The CDR3 nucleotides are TGTGCCAGCAGCCAACAGACAGGGGCGGCGGAGACCCAGTACTTC.

This clone was observed a single time. The gene calls are TRBV28 and TRBJ1-1, with D possibly being TRBD1 (6 bases). From germline, CDR1 is MDHEN and CDR2 SYDVKM. This CDR3 is built from 11 residues. With 4 bases removed from V and 10 bases from J, the gap between germline ends came to 10 bases. CDR3 in amino acids: CASSYLGAAFF. As DNA, the CDR3 is TGTGCCAGCAGTTACCTGGGGGCAGCTTTCTTT.

The gene calls are TRBV9 and TRBJ2-5; D not resolved. Germline V gene lookup returns CDR1 SGDLS and CDR2 YYNGEE. The CDR3 loop spans 13 amino acids. The V gene lost 1 base and the J gene lost 3 bases, with 7 bases spanning the gap. As DNA, the CDR3 is TGTGCCAGCAGCGTATTCCCTAAAGAGACCCAGTACTTC. It encodes CASSVFPKETQYF.

This chain uses TRBV18 with TRBJ1-3; 9 bases line up with TRBD1. Germline trimming cut 0 bases from V and 9 bases from J; bases unmatched to any gene: 9. The CDR3 runs to 16 residues. Looked up from germline, CDR1 is KGHSH and CDR2 is LQKENI. The CDR3 here is CASSPPGTGIGGTIYF. The CDR3 DNA follows: TGTGCCAGCTCACCACCGGGGACAGGGATTGGAGGCACCATATATTTT.

The rearrangement links TRBV4-3 to TRBJ1-1; TRBD1 matches at 7 bases. Trimming took 0 bases from V and 1 from J; bases not matched to a gene: 2. The CDR3 length is 15 residues. From germline, CDR1 is LGHNA and CDR2 YSLEER. Here the CDR3 reads CASSQDSGGNTEAFF. DNA of the CDR3: TGCGCCAGCAGCCAAGATTCAGGGGGGAACACTGAAGCTTTCTTT.

This clone has ten or more counts. V and J are TRBV4-2 and TRBJ2-1; D possibly corresponds to TRBD2 (6 bases). This CDR3 contains 16 residues. Germline V CDR1 and CDR2: LGHNA, YNFKEQ. The ends were cut back, 0 bases at V and 4 bases at J, with 13 bases in the middle. CDR3: CASSQDGGEQYNEQFF. DNA for the CDR3: TGTGCCAGCAGCCAAGATGGAGGGGAACAATACAATGAGCAGTTCTTC.

The chain uses TRBV30 and TRBJ1-5; a possible D gene is TRBD1 (6 bases). The CDR3 spans 14 residues. The V and J ends lost 3 bases and 3 bases respectively, with 12 bases between them. CDR1 is GTSNPN and CDR2 is SVGIG in the germline V gene (reference sequence). The DNA for the CDR3 is TGTGCCTGGAGGTCAGGGACATCCAATCAGCCCCAGCATTTT. It codes for CAWRSGTSNQPQHF.

The chain recombines TRBV6-5 with TRBJ2-3; possible D gene TRBD2, 6 bases. The CDR3 is 16 residues long. V shed 4 bases and J shed 5 bases, with 19 bases lying between them. Germline V gene data show CDR1 as MNHEY and CDR2 as SVGAGI. The CDR3 DNA reads as TGTGCCAGCAGTTCCCAGGTTCCCGGGAGCGGAGATACGCAGTATTTT. Amino acids: CASSSQVPGSGDTQYF.

V gene TRBV28 combines with J gene TRBJ2-3; tentatively, D is TRBD2 (6 bases). This CDR3 is 14 amino acids long. Germline CDR1 and CDR2: MDHEN and SYDVKM. V was shortened by 11 bases and J by 2 bases, with 17 bases between the two germline ends. CDR3 DNA: TGTGCCGGGGCTTGGGCGGGGTTCACAGATACGCAGTATTTT. Translating it yields CAGAWAGFTDTQYF.

This clone was counted many times. The J gene is TRBJ1-1, the V gene TRBV5-1; 10 bases map to TRBD1. Germline V gene sequence: CDR1 SGHRS, CDR2 YFSETQ. V trimming: 0 bases; J trimming: 7 bases; junction bases outside the gene matches: 15. The CDR3 contains 18 residues. CDR3 DNA sequence: TGCGCCAGCAGCTTGGACCCTCCGGGACAGGGGAAAGCAGGTGAAGCTTTCTTT. Translating gives CASSLDPPGQGKAGEAFF. Variable domain in full (rest from reference TRBV5-1 and TRBJ1-1): KAGVTQTPRYLIKTRGQQVTLSCSPISGHRSVSWYQQTPGQGLQFLFEYFSETQRNKGNFPGRFSGRQFSNSRSEMNVSTLELGDSALYLCASSLDPPGQGKAGEAFFGQGTRLTVV.

The rearrangement joins TRBV3-1 (or the pseudogene TRBV3-2) to TRBJ2-1; 9 nucleotides align to TRBD2. Germline V gene sequence: CDR1 LGHDT, CDR2 YNNKEL (reference sequence). V trimming: 1 base; J trimming: 7 bases; junction bases outside the gene matches: 8. This CDR3 has 16 amino acids. The CDR3 here is CASSQVPRGGRNEQFF. The CDR3 DNA sequence: TGTGCCAGCAGCCAAGTGCCGCGGGGGGGCAGAAATGAGCAGTTCTTC.

V usage is TRBV6-2 or TRBV6-3 and J usage is TRBJ2-7; D might be TRBD1 (6 bases). The germline V gene has CDR1 MNHEY and CDR2 SVGEGT. There are 15 residues in the CDR3. V lost 2 bases to trimming and J lost 1 base, with 12 bases between them. The CDR3 DNA follows: TGTGCCAGCAGTTACCCGGACAGACCATCCTACGAGCAGTACTTC. Translation: CASSYPDRPSYEQYF.

This clone was observed a handful of times. The rearrangement joins TRBV28 to TRBJ2-1; possibly TRBD2 for D (6 bases). CDR1 MDHEN and CDR2 SYDVKM come from the germline V gene. V lost 3 bases and J 3 bases, leaving 12 bases between the germline ends. This CDR3 spans 15 amino acids. DNA for the CDR3: TGTGCCAGCAGTTTGGGCGGGGAGAACTACAATGAGCAGTTCTTC. Amino acids: CASSLGGENYNEQFF. Based on the CDR3 plus reference TRBV28 and TRBJ2-1, the full variable domain is DVKVTQSSRYLVKRTGEKVFLECVQDMDHENMFWYRQDPGLGLRLIYFSYDVKMKEKGDIPEGYSVSREKKERFSLILESASTNQTSMYLCASSLGGENYNEQFFGPGTRLTVL.

The gene calls are TRBV9 and TRBJ1-1; a weak D match, TRBD1 (6 bases). Germline CDR1 and CDR2: SGDLS and YYNGEE. V lost 1 base to trimming and J lost 1 base, with 11 bases between them. There are 15 residues in the CDR3. CDR3 nucleotides: TGTGCCAGCAGCGTACAGGGGCCGACGAACACTGAAGCTTTCTTT. Its translation: CASSVQGPTNTEAFF. The full variable domain, completed using reference TRBV9 and TRBJ1-1, is DSGVTQTPKHLITATGQRVTLRCSPRSGDLSVYWYQQSLDQGLQFLIQYYNGEERAKGNILERFSAQQFPDLHSELNLSSLELGDSALYFCASSVQGPTNTEAFFGQGTRLTVV.

The gene calls are TRBV7-9 and TRBJ1-5, with D tentatively TRBD1 (5 bases). Trimming shortened V by 1 base and J by 5 bases, and 6 bases separated the two germline ends. Germline V gene lookup returns CDR1 SEHNR and CDR2 FQNEAQ (reference sequence). This CDR3 has 13 amino acids. In DNA, the CDR3 is TGTGCCAGCAGCTTAGTAGGGGATCAGCCCCAGCATTTT. Its translation: CASSLVGDQPQHF.

Ten or more counts support this clone. This chain joins TRBV2 and TRBJ1-1; D is perhaps TRBD1 (6 bases). The CDR3 has 15 amino acids. Germline assignment: CDR1 SNHLY and CDR2 FYNNEI. The V end was cut by 6 bases, the J end by 1 base, with 15 bases between. CDR3 loop: CASREQGLSNTEAFF. For the CDR3, the DNA is TGTGCCAGCAGAGAACAGGGCCTCTCGAACACTGAAGCTTTCTTT.

The chain joins TRBV6-5 to TRBJ2-3; D might be TRBD2 (5 bases). CDR3 length: 14 residues. Germline CDR1 is MNHEY and CDR2 is SVGAGI. V gave up 0 bases and J gave up 5 bases, with 9 bases separating them. CDR3 DNA: TGTGCCAGCAGTTACTCGAGTCGGGAAGATACGCAGTATTTT. It yields the protein CASSYSSREDTQYF.

The chain uses TRBV10-2 and TRBJ2-7; possible D gene TRBD1, 5 bases. CDR1 is WSHSY and CDR2 is SAAADI in the germline V gene. The CDR3 sequence is 12 residues long. Trimming shortened V by 5 bases and J by 4 bases, and 9 bases separated the two germline ends. The CDR3 DNA sequence: TGCGCCAGCAGTCCGCAGGGTTACGAGCAGTACTTC. Amino acids: CASSPQGYEQYF.